The clone carrying this T cell receptor beta chain was seen repeatedly, ten times or more. The data are from a study of T cells after yellow fever vaccination. The CDR3 has 16 amino acids. Trimming left V 0 bases short and J 0 bases short, with 10 bases between. The germline gives CDR1 SNHLY, CDR2 FYNNEI. Template-switching 5'RACE yielded the TCR cDNA; a universal primer site and UMIs were added in the process. MiXCR, run by TCRdb on the 5' RACE reads, gives a single entry per CDR3 protein. The sample consists of over 150,000 distinct CDR3 sequences, approximately 6.2% of them appearing once. V gene TRBV2 combines with J gene TRBJ2-3, with no clear D. Material: CD4+ T cells sorted from PBMCs, obtained on the day of the first yellow fever vaccination. This receptor was identified in a young man who received the YFV17D yellow fever vaccine. As DNA, the CDR3 is TGTGCCAGCAGTGAAGCGCCCTCAACTAGCACAGATACGCAGTATTTT. This codes for CASSEAPSTSTDTQYF.